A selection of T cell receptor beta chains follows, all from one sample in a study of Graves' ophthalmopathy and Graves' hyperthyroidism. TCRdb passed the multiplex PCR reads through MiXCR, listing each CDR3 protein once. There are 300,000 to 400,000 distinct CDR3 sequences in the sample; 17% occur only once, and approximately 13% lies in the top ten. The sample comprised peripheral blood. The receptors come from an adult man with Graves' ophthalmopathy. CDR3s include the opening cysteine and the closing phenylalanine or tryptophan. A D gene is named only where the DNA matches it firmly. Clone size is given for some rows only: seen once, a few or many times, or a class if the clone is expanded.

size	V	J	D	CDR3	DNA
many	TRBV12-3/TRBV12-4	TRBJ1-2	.	CASSLTGTIYTF	TGTGCCAGCAGTTTAACCGGGACAATCTACACCTTC
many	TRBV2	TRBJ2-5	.	CASSTDKQETQYF	TGTGCCAGCAGCACAGATAAACAAGAGACCCAGTACTTC
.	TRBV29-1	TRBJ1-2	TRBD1	CSVNVGTGSDGYTF	TGCAGCGTAAACGTCGGGACAGGGAGTGATGGCTACACCTTC
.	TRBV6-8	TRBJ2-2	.	CASSYDETGELFF	TGTGCCAGCAGTTACGACGAAACCGGGGAGCTGTTTTTT
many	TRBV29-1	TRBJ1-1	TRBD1	CSVRRRTGTNTEAFF	TGCAGCGTTCGTCGAAGGACAGGGACGAACACTGAAGCTTTCTTT
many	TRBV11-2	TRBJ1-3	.	CASSLIPLGLLSGNTIYF	TGTGCCAGCAGCTTAATCCCCCTGGGACTCCTCTCTGGAAACACCATATATTTT
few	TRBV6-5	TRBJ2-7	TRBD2	CVSSNTLAGGHEQYF	TGTGTCAGCAGTAACACCCTAGCGGGAGGGCACGAGCAGTACTTC
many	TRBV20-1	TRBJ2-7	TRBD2	CSAGLGQVKLGEQYF	TGCAGTGCTGGACTAGGGCAAGTTAAGCTGGGCGAGCAGTACTTC
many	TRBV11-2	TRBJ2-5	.	CASSSQPEAPETQYF	TGTGCCAGCAGCTCTCAACCCGAGGCCCCGGAGACCCAGTACTTC
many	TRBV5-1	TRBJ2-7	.	CASSNIAGRPYEQYF	TGCGCCAGCAGCAACATTGCGGGCCGACCCTACGAGCAGTACTTC
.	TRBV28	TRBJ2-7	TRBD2	CASSHRVTSGSGEQYF	TGTGCCAGCAGCCATAGAGTCACTAGCGGGAGCGGCGAGCAGTACTTC
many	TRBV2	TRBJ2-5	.	CASTSGETQYF	TGTGCCAGCACCAGTGGGGAGACCCAGTACTTC
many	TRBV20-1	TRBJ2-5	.	CSARVAGQETQYF	TGCAGTGCTAGAGTGGCGGGTCAAGAGACCCAGTACTTC
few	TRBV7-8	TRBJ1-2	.	CASTVDGVNYGYTF	TGTGCCAGCACCGTCGACGGGGTTAACTATGGCTACACCTTC
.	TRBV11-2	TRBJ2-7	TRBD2	CASSLGLAGEGEQYF	TGTGCCAGCAGCTTAGGTCTAGCGGGAGAGGGCGAGCAGTACTTC
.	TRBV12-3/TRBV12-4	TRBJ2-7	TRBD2	CASSHAGGVEQYF	TGTGCCAGCAGTCATGCGGGGGGGGTCGAGCAGTACTTC
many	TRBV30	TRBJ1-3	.	CAWVRTGISGNTIYF	TGTGCCTGGGTCAGAACAGGGATAAGTGGAAACACCATATATTTT
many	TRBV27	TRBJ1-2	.	CASSLGQGGYYGYTF	TGTGCCAGCAGTTTAGGGCAGGGAGGATACTATGGCTACACCTTC
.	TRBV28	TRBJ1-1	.	CASLRPKGLSTEAFF	TGTGCCAGCCTTAGGCCAAAGGGCTTGAGCACTGAAGCTTTCTTT
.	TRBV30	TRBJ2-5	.	CVRSGEETQYF	TGTGTCCGGAGTGGTGAAGAGACCCAGTACTTC
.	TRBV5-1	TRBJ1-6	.	CASSARPDSDNSPLHF	TGCGCCAGCAGCGCGCGACCGGACAGCGATAATTCACCCCTCCACTTT
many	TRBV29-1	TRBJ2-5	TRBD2	CSVVGLAGVSSETQYF	TGCAGCGTTGTAGGGCTAGCGGGGGTGAGCTCGGAGACCCAGTACTTC
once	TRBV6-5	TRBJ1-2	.	CASSSSHWGYTF	TGTGCCAGCAGTTCTTCCCATTGGGGCTACACCTTC
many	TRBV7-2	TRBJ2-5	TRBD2	CASSPSGPQETQYF	TGTGCCAGCAGCCCTAGCGGCCCCCAAGAGACCCAGTACTTC
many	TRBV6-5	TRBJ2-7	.	CASSRRGGYEQYF	TGTGCCAGCAGTAGGAGAGGCGGCTACGAGCAGTACTTC
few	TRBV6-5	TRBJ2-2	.	CASSYRGTDGELFF	TGTGCCAGCAGTTACCGGGGGACCGACGGGGAGCTGTTTTTT
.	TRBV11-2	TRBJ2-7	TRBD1	CASSKTTGGGEQSF	TGTGCCAGCAGCAAAACGACAGGGGGGGGAGAGCAGTCCTTC
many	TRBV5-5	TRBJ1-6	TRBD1	CASSSNRDRDHSPLHF	TGTGCCAGCAGCTCGAACCGGGACAGGGATCATTCACCCCTCCACTTT
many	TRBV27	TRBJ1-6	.	CASSRPAPKGSSYNSPLHF	TGTGCCAGCAGCCGACCCGCCCCGAAGGGGAGCTCCTATAATTCACCCCTCCACTTT
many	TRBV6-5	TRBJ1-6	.	CASRSMEISSYNSPLHF	TGTGCCAGCAGGTCCATGGAGATTAGCTCCTATAATTCACCCCTCCACTTT
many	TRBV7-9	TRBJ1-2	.	CASSPSPLAYGYTF	TGTGCCAGCAGCCCCAGCCCCCTTGCCTATGGCTACACCTTC
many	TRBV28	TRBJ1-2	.	CASSPDGVWTDYGYTF	TGTGCCAGCAGTCCCGACGGGGTTTGGACCGACTATGGCTACACCTTC
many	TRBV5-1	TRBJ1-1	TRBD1	CASSFRDRGNTEAFF	TGCGCCAGCAGCTTCCGGGACAGGGGTAACACTGAAGCTTTCTTT
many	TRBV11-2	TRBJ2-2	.	CAGTGTRNTGELFF	TGTGCCGGTACCGGGACAAGGAACACCGGGGAGCTGTTTTTT
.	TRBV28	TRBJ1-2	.	CASSLSILGYTF	TGTGCCAGCAGTTTGTCCATTCTGGGCTACACCTTC
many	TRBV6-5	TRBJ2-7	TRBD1	CASSYDRVYEQYF	TGTGCCAGCAGTTATGACAGGGTGTACGAGCAGTACTTC
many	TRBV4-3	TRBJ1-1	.	CASSQDLRTRAEAFF	TGCGCCAGCAGCCAAGATCTACGGACTCGGGCTGAAGCTTTCTTT
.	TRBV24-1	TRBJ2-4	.	CATSDRELNIQYF	TGTGCCACCAGTGACCGGGAGCTAAACATTCAGTACTTC
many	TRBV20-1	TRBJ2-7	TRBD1	CSAGQESGYEQYF	TGCAGTGCGGGACAGGAGAGTGGATACGAGCAGTACTTC
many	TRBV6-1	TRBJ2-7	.	CASRELSGIQGEQYF	TGTGCCAGCAGGGAGCTGTCCGGGATACAGGGCGAGCAGTACTTC
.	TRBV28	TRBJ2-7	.	CASSPVTSPYEQSF	TGTGCCAGCAGCCCCGTGACTAGTCCCTACGAGCAGTCCTTC
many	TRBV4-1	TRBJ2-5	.	CASSRHQDTQETQYF	TGCGCCAGCAGCCGGCACCAAGATACCCAAGAGACCCAGTACTTC
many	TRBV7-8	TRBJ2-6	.	CASSSTDGANVLTF	TGTGCCAGCAGCTCCACCGACGGGGCCAACGTCCTGACTTTC
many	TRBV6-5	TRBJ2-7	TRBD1	CASSYSPTGVSLEQYF	TGTGCCAGCAGTTACTCGCCCACAGGGGTTTCCCTCGAGCAGTACTTC
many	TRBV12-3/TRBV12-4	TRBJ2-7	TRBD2	CASSTTTSGTYEQYF	TGTGCCAGCAGCACAACGACTAGCGGAACCTACGAGCAGTACTTC
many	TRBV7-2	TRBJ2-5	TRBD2	CASGNSGGLQETQYF	TGTGCCAGTGGAAATTCGGGGGGTTTGCAAGAGACCCAGTACTTC
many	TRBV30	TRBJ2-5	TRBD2	CAWRALGTSGSQETQYF	TGTGCCTGGAGAGCCCTCGGGACTAGCGGGAGTCAGGAGACCCAGTACTTC
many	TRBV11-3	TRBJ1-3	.	CASSPGLPISGNTIYF	TGTGCCAGCAGCCCAGGGCTCCCAATCTCTGGAAACACCATATATTTT
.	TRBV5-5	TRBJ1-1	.	CASSFGVNMANTEAFF	TGTGCCAGCAGCTTTGGAGTAAATATGGCGAACACTGAAGCTTTCTTT
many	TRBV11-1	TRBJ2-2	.	CAIATWVRENTGELFF	TGTGCCATCGCGACCTGGGTCAGGGAGAACACCGGGGAGCTGTTTTTT
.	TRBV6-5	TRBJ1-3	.	CASSYSSSKTSGNTIYF	TGTGCCAGCAGTTACTCGAGCTCAAAAACCTCTGGAAACACCATATATTTT
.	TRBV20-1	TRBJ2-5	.	CSASRNQETQYF	TGCAGTGCTAGCCGGAATCAAGAGACCCAGTACTTC
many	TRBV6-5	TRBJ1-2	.	CASSYLQGLEGYTF	TGTGCCAGCAGTTACTTACAGGGTCTGGAGGGCTACACCTTC
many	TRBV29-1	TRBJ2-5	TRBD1	CSVDTGGRETQYF	TGCAGCGTGGACACAGGGGGGCGCGAGACCCAGTACTTC
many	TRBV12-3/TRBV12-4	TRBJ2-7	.	CASSRDTREKYF	TGTGCCAGCAGTCGGGACACCCGGGAGAAGTACTTC